Following are 24 T cell receptor beta chains from one sample sequenced in a study of blood T cell repertoires in COVID-19. TCRdb keeps only in-frame clones here, not all; method: immunoSEQ multiplex PCR. The data show hundreds of thousands of clones, 85% to 90% seen once. Sequencing was done on a sample of peripheral blood. These receptors were obtained from a man between 50 and 59 years old with COVID-19, enrolled during active disease.

The rearrangement joins TRBV7-6 to TRBJ1-2; D call uncertain. The germline CDR1 and CDR2 sequences are SGHVS and FNYEAQ. V was trimmed by 4 bases and J by 5 bases, leaving 11 bases between them. This CDR3 is built from 13 residues. The DNA of the CDR3 is TGTGCCAGCAGCTCCCTGCGGGGATATGGCTACACCTTC. Amino acids: CASSSLRGYGYTF.

This clone was observed once. The chain has TRBV2 and TRBJ2-6; tentatively, D is TRBD1 (5 bases). Germline V CDR1 and CDR2: SNHLY, FYNNEI. This CDR3 comprises 16 residues. Trimming removed 11 bases at V and 0 bases at J, with 17 bases between. This chain's CDR3 is CAARAGQDSGANVLTF. The CDR3 DNA reads as TGTGCCGCTAGGGCAGGGCAAGACTCTGGGGCCAACGTCCTGACTTTC.

V is TRBV6-2 or TRBV6-3 and J is TRBJ2-5; 7 nucleotides agree with TRBD1. Germline CDR1 reads MNHEY; CDR2 reads SVGEGT. The V and J ends lost 5 bases and 5 bases, in that order; junction bases with no gene match: 14. CDR3 length equals 16 residues. DNA of the CDR3: TGTGCCAGCAGTAACACGATGACAGGGTTGTGGGAGACCCAGTACTTC. Amino acid sequence: CASSNTMTGLWETQYF.

Relative to its sample, this clone is medium-sized (0.01 to 0.1%). V and J are TRBV27 and TRBJ1-1, with 9 nucleotides matching TRBD1. Germline CDR1 reads MNHEY; CDR2 reads SMNVEV (reference sequence). The V segment lost 3 bases and the J segment 8 bases; nucleotides outside the gene matches: 4. CDR3 length equals 13 residues. The CDR3 DNA reads as TGTGCCAGCAGTTTTGGACAGGGGTTAGAAGCTTTCTTT. Translation: CASSFGQGLEAFF.

The rearrangement uses TRBV4-2 and TRBJ2-1; D perhaps matches TRBD1 (5 bases). Trimming removed 5 bases from V and 4 bases from J, with 9 bases in between. There are 13 residues in the CDR3. Germline V lookup: CDR1 LGHNA, CDR2 YNFKEQ. In nucleotides, the CDR3 is TGTGCCAGCAGCGCGACAGTTTACAATGAGCAGTTCTTC. Translating gives CASSATVYNEQFF.

The rearrangement uses TRBV4-2 and TRBJ2-2; 8 bases agree with TRBD1. The trim removed 2 bases at V and 1 base at J, leaving 3 bases unmatched. This CDR3 is 16 amino acids long. Germline assignment: CDR1 LGHNA and CDR2 YNFKEQ. The CDR3 spells CASSQHGTGNTGELFF. The DNA for the CDR3 is TGTGCCAGCAGCCAACACGGGACAGGGAACACCGGGGAGCTGTTTTTT.

The chain carries TRBV27 and TRBJ2-1; no clear D gene. V was shortened by 4 bases and J by 5 bases, with 12 bases between the two germline ends. The CDR3 has 14 amino acids. Germline V gene data show CDR1 as MNHEY and CDR2 as SMNVEV (reference sequence). In nucleotides, the CDR3 is TGTGCCAGCAGTTCCTACTCCCAGGACAATGAGCAGTTCTTC. Translating it yields CASSSYSQDNEQFF.

The V and J genes are TRBV30 and TRBJ2-3; D possibly corresponds to TRBD2 (6 bases). CDR3 length: 14 residues. With 3 bases removed from V and 4 bases from J, the gap between germline ends came to 14 bases. Germline-derived CDR1 and CDR2 are GTSNPN and SVGIG (reference sequence). For the CDR3, the DNA is TGTGCCTGGAGCTGGGGGGAGTGGGCAGATACGCAGTATTTT. Translation: CAWSWGEWADTQYF.

The chain uses TRBV7-9 and TRBJ1-1, with 9 bases identical to TRBD1. Germline V lookup: CDR1 SEHNR, CDR2 FQNEAQ (reference sequence). The CDR3 spans 13 residues. V trimming: 10 bases; J trimming: 2 bases; junction bases outside the gene matches: 5. The CDR3 region is CATRDRANTEAFF. CDR3 in DNA: TGTGCCACTCGGGACAGGGCCAACACTGAAGCTTTCTTT.

The gene calls are TRBV27 and TRBJ1-6; D may be TRBD1 (5 bases). V was clipped by 1 base and J by 10 bases, with 20 bases between them. This CDR3 region has 17 residues. Looked up from germline, CDR1 is MNHEY and CDR2 is SMNVEV (reference sequence). The CDR3 is CASSLFIPRQGGSPLHF. CDR3 DNA: TGTGCCAGCAGTTTATTCATCCCTCGGCAGGGAGGGTCACCCCTCCACTTT.

The chain employs TRBV7-9 and TRBJ1-4, with TRBD1 matching over 8 bases. Trimming removed 6 bases from V and 5 bases from J; junction bases left unmatched: 5. The CDR3 runs 14 residues. Germline CDR1 and CDR2: SEHNR and FQNEAQ (reference sequence). CDR3 region: CASSTGGENEKLFF. The CDR3 coding sequence is TGTGCCAGCAGTACAGGGGGTGAAAATGAAAAACTGTTTTTT.

The rearrangement links TRBV6-1 to TRBJ2-7; a weak D match, TRBD1 (5 bases). Germline-derived CDR1 and CDR2 are MNHNS and SASEGT. The CDR3 contains 14 residues. V lost 4 bases and J 6 bases, leaving 16 bases between the germline ends. CDR3 in amino acids: CASSVATGSSEQYF. The DNA of the CDR3 is TGTGCCAGCAGTGTAGCAACAGGATCGTCCGAGCAGTACTTC.

The rearrangement joins TRBV18 to TRBJ2-7; a weak D match, TRBD1 (7 bases). The V end was cut by 3 bases, the J end by 3 bases, with 15 bases between. Germline CDR1 and CDR2: KGHSH and LQKENI. This CDR3 is built from 15 residues. In DNA form, the CDR3 reads TGTGCCAGCTCACCTCAGGGGGGAGAATTCTACGAGCAGTACTTC. This encodes CASSPQGGEFYEQYF. Together with reference TRBV18 and TRBJ2-7, the CDR3 gives the full variable domain: NAGVMQNPRHLVRRRGQEARLRCSPMKGHSHVYWYRQLPEEGLKFMVYLQKENIIDESGMPKERFSAEFPKEGPSILRIQQVVRGDSAAYFCASSPQGGEFYEQYFGPGTRLTVT.

This chain links TRBV7-2 with TRBJ1-2; D not certain. CDR3 length equals 16 residues. CDR1 is SGHTA and CDR2 is FQGNSA in the germline V gene. V lost 1 base and J lost 5, with 17 bases in between. CDR3 coding DNA: TGTGCCAGCAGCTTAGGTGGCCGGGTTCGTGGTTATGGCTACACCTTC. Encoded protein: CASSLGGRVRGYGYTF. The complete variable domain, with remaining parts taken from reference TRBV7-2 and TRBJ1-2, reads GAGVSQSPSNKVTEKGKDVELRCDPISGHTALYWYRQSLGQGLEFLIYFQGNSAPDKSGLPSDRFSAERTGGSVSTLTIQRTQQEDSAVYLCASSLGGRVRGYGYTFGSGTRLTVV.

The V call is TRBV7-8, the J call TRBJ2-5, with TRBD1 identical over 9 bases. The ends lost 3 bases at V and 4 bases at J; junction bases unmatched: 6. The CDR3 loop spans 15 amino acids. Germline CDR1 is SGHVS and CDR2 is FQNEAQ. CDR3 sequence reads: CASSFIPGQGETQYF. CDR3 bases: TGTGCCAGCAGCTTCATACCGGGACAGGGAGAGACCCAGTACTTC.

The V gene is TRBV6-5, the J gene TRBJ1-6, with unresolved D. Germline lookup yields CDR1 MNHEY and CDR2 SVGAGI. The CDR3 contains 15 residues. With 6 bases removed from V and 0 bases from J, the gap between germline ends came to 9 bases. This CDR3 is CASRSGSSYNSPLHF. CDR3 nucleotide sequence: TGTGCCAGCAGGAGCGGGAGCTCCTATAATTCACCCCTCCACTTT.

The genes are TRBV9 and TRBJ1-5; D remains unclear. Per germline, CDR1 SGDLS and CDR2 YYNGEE. The CDR3 covers 14 residues. Trimming took 4 bases from V and 0 from J, leaving 8 bases between them. The CDR3 is CASSTGVSNQPQHF. The DNA for the CDR3 is TGTGCCAGCAGCACCGGGGTTAGCAATCAGCCCCAGCATTTT.

This chain uses TRBV19 with TRBJ2-1; 10 nucleotides align to TRBD2. Per the germline V gene, CDR1 is LNHDA and CDR2 is SQIVND (reference sequence). V lost 7 bases, J lost 4 bases, and 4 bases stayed unmatched. This CDR3 comprises 14 residues. The CDR3 protein is CASTWTSGYNEQFF. CDR3 nucleotide sequence: TGTGCCAGTACCTGGACTAGCGGATACAATGAGCAGTTCTTC.

This clone was seen only once. V is TRBV12-3 or TRBV12-4 and J is TRBJ2-7, with a weak D call TRBD1 (5 bases). The CDR3 spans 12 residues. Trimming removed 6 bases from V and 3 bases from J, with 9 bases in between. CDR3 sequence: CASRDKNYEQYF. For the CDR3, the DNA is TGTGCCAGCAGGGACAAAAACTACGAGCAGTACTTC.

The chain links TRBV11-2 to TRBJ2-5; 9 positions match TRBD2. Germline trimming cut 5 bases from V and 5 bases from J; bases unmatched to any gene: 9. There are 15 residues in the CDR3. Germline V gene lookup returns CDR1 SGHAT and CDR2 FQNNGV. The CDR3 DNA reads TGTGCCAGCAGCGGACAGAGGACTAGCGTTGAGACCCAGTACTTC. Translated: CASSGQRTSVETQYF.

This clone was recorded once. The chain joins TRBV6-5 to TRBJ1-5, with a weak D call TRBD1 (5 bases). Looked up from germline, CDR1 is MNHEY and CDR2 is SVGAGI. Trimming cost V 4 bases and J 1 base, with 8 bases left between them. This CDR3 contains 14 residues. CDR3 sequence: CASSSGPSNQPQHF. CDR3 in DNA: TGTGCCAGCAGTTCAGGGCCCAGCAATCAGCCCCAGCATTTT.

V is TRBV4-2 and J is TRBJ1-1; D perhaps matches TRBD1 (5 bases). Germline CDR1 LGHNA, CDR2 YNFKEQ. The CDR3 sequence is 16 residues long. Between the trimmed V and J ends, which lost 0 bases and 0 bases, there was a span of 11 bases. In DNA form, the CDR3 reads TGTGCCAGCAGCCAAGAAGGAGGGGTCTTGAACACTGAAGCTTTCTTT. This translates into CASSQEGGVLNTEAFF.

The chain combines TRBV14 with TRBJ2-7, with 8 bases that match TRBD1. The V segment lost 4 bases and the J segment 7 bases; nucleotides outside the gene matches: 6. In germline, CDR1 is SGHDN, CDR2 FVKESK. The CDR3 length is 13 residues. The CDR3 is CASSPTGAGEQYF. The CDR3 DNA reads as TGTGCCAGCAGCCCGACAGGGGCGGGGGAGCAGTACTTC. The full variable domain, with the rest looked up from reference TRBV14 and TRBJ2-7, is EAGVTQFPSHSVIEKGQTVTLRCDPISGHDNLYWYRRVMGKEIKFLLHFVKESKQDESGMPNNRFLAERTGGTYSTLKVQPAELEDSGVYFCASSPTGAGEQYFGPGTRLTVT.

CDR3 in amino acids: CASSQDQNQPQHF. The DNA of the CDR3 is TGTGCCAGCAGCCAAGATCAGAATCAGCCCCAGCATTTT. The chain has TRBV3-1 (or the pseudogene TRBV3-2) and TRBJ1-5; no reliable D call. With 0 bases removed from V and 4 bases from J, the gap between germline ends came to 4 bases. This CDR3 region has 13 residues. Germline lookup yields CDR1 LGHDT and CDR2 YNNKEL (reference sequence).